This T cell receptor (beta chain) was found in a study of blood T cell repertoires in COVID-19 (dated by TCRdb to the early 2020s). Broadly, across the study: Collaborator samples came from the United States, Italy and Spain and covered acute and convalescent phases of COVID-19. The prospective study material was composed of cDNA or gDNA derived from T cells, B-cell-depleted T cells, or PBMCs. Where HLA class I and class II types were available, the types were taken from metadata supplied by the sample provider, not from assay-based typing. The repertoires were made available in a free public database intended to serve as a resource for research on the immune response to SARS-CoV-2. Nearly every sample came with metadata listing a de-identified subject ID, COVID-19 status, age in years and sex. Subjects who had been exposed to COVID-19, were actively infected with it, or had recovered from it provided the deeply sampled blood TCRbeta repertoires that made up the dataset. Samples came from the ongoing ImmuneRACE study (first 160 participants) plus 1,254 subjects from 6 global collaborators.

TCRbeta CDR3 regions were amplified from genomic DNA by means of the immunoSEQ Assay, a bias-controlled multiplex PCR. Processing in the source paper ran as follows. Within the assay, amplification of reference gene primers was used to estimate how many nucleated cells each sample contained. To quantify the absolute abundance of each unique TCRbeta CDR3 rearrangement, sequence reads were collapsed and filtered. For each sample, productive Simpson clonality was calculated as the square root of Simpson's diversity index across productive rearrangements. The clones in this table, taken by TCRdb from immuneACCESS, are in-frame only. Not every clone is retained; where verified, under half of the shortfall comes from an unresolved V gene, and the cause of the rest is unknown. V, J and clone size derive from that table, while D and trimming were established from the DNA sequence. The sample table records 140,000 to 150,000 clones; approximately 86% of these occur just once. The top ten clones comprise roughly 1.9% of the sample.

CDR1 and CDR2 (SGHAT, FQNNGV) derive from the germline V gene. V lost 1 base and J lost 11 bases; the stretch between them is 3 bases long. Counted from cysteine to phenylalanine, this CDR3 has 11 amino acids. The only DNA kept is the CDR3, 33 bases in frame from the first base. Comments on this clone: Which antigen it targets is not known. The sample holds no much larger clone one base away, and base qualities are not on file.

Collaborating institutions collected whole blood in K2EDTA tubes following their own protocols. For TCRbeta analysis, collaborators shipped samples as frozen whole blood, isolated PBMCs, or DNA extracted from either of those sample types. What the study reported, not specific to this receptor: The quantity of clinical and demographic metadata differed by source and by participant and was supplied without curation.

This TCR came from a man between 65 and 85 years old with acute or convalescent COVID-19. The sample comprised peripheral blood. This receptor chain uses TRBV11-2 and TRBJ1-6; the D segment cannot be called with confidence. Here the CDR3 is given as CASSLAAPLHF. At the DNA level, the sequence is TGTGCCAGCAGCTTAGCGGCACCCCTCCACTTT.